These 9 T cell receptor beta chains were sequenced from one sample in a study of identical twins (dated by TCRdb to between 2015 and 2016). The library came from 5' RACE. Sequenced on an Illumina HiSeq 2000. TCRdb trimmed public reads at Q25 via fastp, called clones via MiXCR and kept in-frame beta chains. Rows with a matching CDR3 protein are joined into one entry that keeps the most common DNA and genes. The sample table holds 500,000 or so distinct CDR3 sequences, of which roughly 13% were seen once. The top ten hold 0.8% to 1% of the sample. These data also featured in a second study, about yellow fever vaccine responses in identical twins.

The sample comprised CD4+ T cells sorted from blood. The receptors here all came from a woman between 18 and 30 years old in good health.

This clonotype has a count of ten or more. The chain carries TRBV12-3 or TRBV12-4 and TRBJ2-2; 8 nucleotides agree with TRBD1. The V gene end was trimmed by 4 bases and the J gene end by 5 bases; junction bases not matched to a gene: 3. This CDR3 contains 14 residues. The CDR3 is CASSWTGKTGELFF. CDR3 bases: TGTGCCAGCAGTTGGACAGGGAAAACCGGGGAGCTGTTTTTT.

In its sample, this clonotype was seen a few times. The rearrangement links TRBV12-3 or TRBV12-4 to TRBJ2-2, with 9 bases lining up with TRBD1. The CDR3 totals 19 residues. J lost 0 bases, V lost 6 bases, and 14 bases had no gene match. The CDR3 is CASRPPGQGVRANTGELFF. The DNA of the CDR3 is TGTGCCAGCAGGCCACCGGGACAGGGAGTACGGGCGAACACCGGGGAGCTGTTTTTT.

This chain links TRBV20-1 with TRBJ2-6; D unresolved. Germline V gene sequence: CDR1 DFQATT, CDR2 SNEGSKA (reference sequence). Trimming left V 3 bases short and J 2 bases short, with 5 bases between. The CDR3 sequence is 13 residues long. The CDR3 loop is CSASRAGANVLTF. The CDR3, as DNA: TGCAGTGCTAGTCGTGCTGGGGCCAACGTCCTGACTTTC.

The V and J genes are TRBV7-9 and TRBJ2-5, with D perhaps assigned TRBD1 or TRBD2 (6 bases each). Trimming removed 1 base from V and 2 bases from J, with 11 bases in between. CDR3 length equals 15 residues. The germline V gene has CDR1 SEHNR and CDR2 FQNEAQ (reference sequence). CDR3 nucleotides: TGTGCCAGCAGCTTAGTGGAGGGGGGTCAAGAGACCCAGTACTTC. Encoded protein: CASSLVEGGQETQYF.

J is TRBJ2-1 and V is TRBV2, with TRBD1 identical over 9 bases. Germline CDR1 and CDR2: SNHLY and FYNNEI. Unmatched junction bases numbered 3, after V lost 6 bases and J lost 0 bases. There are 15 residues in the CDR3. CDR3 DNA sequence: TGTGCCAGCAGGGAACAGGGGGCCTCCTACAATGAGCAGTTCTTC. This translates into CASREQGASYNEQFF.

This clonotype was seen many times. The V call is TRBV28, the J call TRBJ2-7; D gene unclear. This CDR3 has 13 amino acids. Trimming removed 2 bases from V and 0 bases from J, with 5 bases in between. In germline, CDR1 is MDHEN, CDR2 SYDVKM. The CDR3 DNA reads TGTGCCAGCAGTTTACAGAGCTCCTACGAGCAGTACTTC. This sequence encodes CASSLQSSYEQYF.

This clonotype was counted only a few times. Written as DNA, the CDR3 is TGTGCCAGCAGCATAGGGACAGCCTACGAGCAGTACTTC. This gives the protein CASSIGTAYEQYF. The V gene is TRBV6-1, the J gene TRBJ2-7; TRBD1 matches at 7 bases. Germline V gene data show CDR1 as MNHNS and CDR2 as SASEGT. The J segment lost 2 bases and the V segment lost 6 bases, leaving 4 bases of the junction unmatched. This CDR3 has 13 amino acids.

This clonotype showed up many times. The chain recombines TRBV20-1 with TRBJ2-1; TRBD2 matches 13 bases. Trimming at V came to 3 bases and at J to 0 bases, leaving 14 bases not matched to a gene. There are 20 residues in the CDR3. From germline, CDR1 is DFQATT and CDR2 SNEGSKA (reference sequence). The CDR3 region is CSASSIWTSGGTSSYNEQFF. CDR3 nucleotide sequence: TGCAGTGCTAGTTCAATCTGGACTAGCGGGGGAACGAGCTCCTACAATGAGCAGTTCTTC.

A few counts support this clonotype. V usage is TRBV6-2 or TRBV6-3 and J usage is TRBJ2-1; no definite D call. Trimming took 0 bases from V and 4 from J, leaving 10 bases between them. This CDR3 region has 15 residues. Germline V gene data show CDR1 as MNHEY and CDR2 as SVGEGT. Here the CDR3 DNA reads TGTGCCAGCAGTTACTCCCCCGCCGTGTACAATGAGCAGTTCTTC. Protein product: CASSYSPAVYNEQFF.